Described below is a single TCR beta chain sequence and its context. The CDR3 consists of 13 residues. V lost 2 bases to trimming and J lost 0 bases, with 4 bases between them. Germline V lookup: CDR1 MNHEY, CDR2 SMNVEV (reference sequence). This sample stems from a study of control samples from healthy donors and cancer patients. Only in-frame clones appear in the TCRdb table, and some are missing; sequencing was by immunoSEQ multiplex PCR. The sample records about 51,000 clones, roughly nine tenths being singletons. The chain joins TRBV27 to TRBJ2-5; no reliable D call. The origin of this receptor is a man aged 35 to 55 with colorectal cancer. Input material: PBMCs. CDR3 DNA: TGTGCCAGCAGTTTACCAAACCAAGAGACCCAGTACTTC. Residues: CASSLPNQETQYF.